This TCR beta chain was found in a study of blood T cells in healthy people across ages. Trimming cost V 10 bases and J 4 bases, with 26 bases left between them. Per the germline V gene, CDR1 is MDHEN and CDR2 is SYDVKM. The CDR3 totals 17 residues. Concerning this clonotype: Its antigen is unidentified.

General study points: A greater number of naive CD4+ cells and higher diversity distinguished long-lived donors from aged donors. With donor CMV status unknown, expanded clonotype changes were possibly confounded.

It was with a sample-barcoded 5' primer and a J-beta primer mix that a second PCR of about 6 to 12 cycles was run. TCRdb passed the 5' RACE reads through MiXCR, listing each CDR3 protein once. Among approximately 1.5 million distinct CDR3 sequences, about 35% were seen once, and the ten largest hold 11%. Specimen: blood. The receptor comes from a woman aged 25 to 39 in good health. The chain is built from TRBV28 and TRBJ1-5; maybe TRBD1 (6 bases). CDR3 residues: CAIPISNSTGRNQPQHF. For the CDR3, the DNA is TGTGCCATCCCAATATCTAACTCGACAGGAAGAAATCAGCCCCAGCATTTT.